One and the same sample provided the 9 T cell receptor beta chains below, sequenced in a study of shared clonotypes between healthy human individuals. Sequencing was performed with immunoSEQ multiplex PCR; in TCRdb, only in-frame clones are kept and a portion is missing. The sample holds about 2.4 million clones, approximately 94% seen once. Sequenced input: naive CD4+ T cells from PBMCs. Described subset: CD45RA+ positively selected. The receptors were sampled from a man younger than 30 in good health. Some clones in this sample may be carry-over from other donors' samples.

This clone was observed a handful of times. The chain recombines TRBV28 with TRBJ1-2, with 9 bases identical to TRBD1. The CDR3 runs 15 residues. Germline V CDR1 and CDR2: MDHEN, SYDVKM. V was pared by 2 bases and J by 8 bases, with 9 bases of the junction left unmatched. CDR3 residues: CASSLLLGQGDGYTF. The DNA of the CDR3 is TGTGCCAGCAGTTTACTATTGGGACAGGGCGACGGCTACACCTTC.

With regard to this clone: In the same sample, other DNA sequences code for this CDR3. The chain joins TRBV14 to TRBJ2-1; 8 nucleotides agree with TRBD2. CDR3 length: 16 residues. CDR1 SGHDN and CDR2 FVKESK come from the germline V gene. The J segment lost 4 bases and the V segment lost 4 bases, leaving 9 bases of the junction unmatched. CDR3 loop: CASSPRGTGGYNEQFF. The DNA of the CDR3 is TGTGCCAGCAGCCCAAGGGGGACGGGAGGGTACAATGAGCAGTTCTTC.

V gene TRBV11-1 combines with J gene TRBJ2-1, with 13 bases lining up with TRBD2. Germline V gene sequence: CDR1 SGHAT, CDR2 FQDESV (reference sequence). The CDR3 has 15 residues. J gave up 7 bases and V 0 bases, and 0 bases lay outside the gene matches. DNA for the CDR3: TGTGCCAGCAGCTTAGCGACTAGCGGGAGGAATGAGCAGTTCTTC. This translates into CASSLATSGRNEQFF.

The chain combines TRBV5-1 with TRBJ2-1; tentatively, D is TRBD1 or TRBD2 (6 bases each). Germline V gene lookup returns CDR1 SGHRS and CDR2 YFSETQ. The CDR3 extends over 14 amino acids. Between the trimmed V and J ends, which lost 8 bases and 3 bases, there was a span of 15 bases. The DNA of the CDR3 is TGCGCCAGTACCCTAGGGGGGCTCTACAATGAGCAGTTCTTC. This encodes CASTLGGLYNEQFF.

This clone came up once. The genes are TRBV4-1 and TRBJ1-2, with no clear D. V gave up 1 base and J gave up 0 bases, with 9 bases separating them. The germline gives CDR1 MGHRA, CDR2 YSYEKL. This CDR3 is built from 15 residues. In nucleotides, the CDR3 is TGCGCCAGCAGCCAAGTGCACAGCTCTAACTATGGCTACACCTTC. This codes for CASSQVHSSNYGYTF.

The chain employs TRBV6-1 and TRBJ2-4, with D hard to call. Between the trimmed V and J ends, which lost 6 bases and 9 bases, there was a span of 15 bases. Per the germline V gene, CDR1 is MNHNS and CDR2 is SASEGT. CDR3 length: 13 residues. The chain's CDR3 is CASSPTSDGIQYF. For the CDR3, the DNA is TGTGCCAGCAGCCCAACCAGCGACGGCATTCAGTACTTC.

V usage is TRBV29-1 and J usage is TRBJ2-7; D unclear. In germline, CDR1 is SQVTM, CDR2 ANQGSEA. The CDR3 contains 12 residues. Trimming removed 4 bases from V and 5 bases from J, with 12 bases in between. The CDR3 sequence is CSVVGLGDEQYF. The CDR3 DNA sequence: TGCAGCGTTGTAGGCCTCGGAGACGAGCAGTACTTC.

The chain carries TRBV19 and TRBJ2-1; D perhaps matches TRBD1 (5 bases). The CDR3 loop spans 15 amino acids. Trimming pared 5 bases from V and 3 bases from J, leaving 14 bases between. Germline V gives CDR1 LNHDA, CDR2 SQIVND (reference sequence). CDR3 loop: CASSLGRALYNEQFF. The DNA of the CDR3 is TGTGCCAGTAGTTTGGGCAGGGCCCTCTACAATGAGCAGTTCTTC.

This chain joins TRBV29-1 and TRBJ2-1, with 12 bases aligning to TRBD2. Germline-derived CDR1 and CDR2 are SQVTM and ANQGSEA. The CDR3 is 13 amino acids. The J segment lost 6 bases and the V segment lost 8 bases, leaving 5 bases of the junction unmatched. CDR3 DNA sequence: TGCAGCCTCAGGACTAGCGGGGTCAATGAGCAGTTCTTC. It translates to CSLRTSGVNEQFF.